The TCR beta chain described here comes from a study of molecular identifiers for immune sequencing clone quantification. Overall study results and limits: More than 97% of effector molecules, versus under 1% of naive-cell molecules, belonged to clones above 20 RNA copies.

Only a few counts were recorded for this clonotype. The target antigen is unknown. For naive CD8 T cells, sorting used the CD8+CD4-CCR7+CD45RA+ phenotype. Germline V gives CDR1 DFQATT, CDR2 SNEGSKA (reference sequence). The CDR3 consists of 12 residues. Trimming shortened V by 6 bases and J by 0 bases, and 9 bases separated the two germline ends. MiXCR, applied by TCRdb to the PCR reads, yields one record per CDR3 protein. The sample consists of approximately 97,000 distinct CDR3 sequences, 30% to 45% of them appearing once. Specimen: naive CD8+ T cells from blood, with Jurkat cell RNA spiked in. Subset specified: FACS-sorted CD8+CD4-CCR7+CD45RA+ naive T cells. This chain joins TRBV20-1 and TRBJ2-7, with D possibly TRBD2 on 5 matching bases. This TCR came from a human donor in good health. Some libraries in this study had Jurkat cell RNA spiked in. The chain's CDR3 is CSAEDYSYEQYF. CDR3 DNA: TGCAGTGCGGAAGACTACTCCTACGAGCAGTACTTC.